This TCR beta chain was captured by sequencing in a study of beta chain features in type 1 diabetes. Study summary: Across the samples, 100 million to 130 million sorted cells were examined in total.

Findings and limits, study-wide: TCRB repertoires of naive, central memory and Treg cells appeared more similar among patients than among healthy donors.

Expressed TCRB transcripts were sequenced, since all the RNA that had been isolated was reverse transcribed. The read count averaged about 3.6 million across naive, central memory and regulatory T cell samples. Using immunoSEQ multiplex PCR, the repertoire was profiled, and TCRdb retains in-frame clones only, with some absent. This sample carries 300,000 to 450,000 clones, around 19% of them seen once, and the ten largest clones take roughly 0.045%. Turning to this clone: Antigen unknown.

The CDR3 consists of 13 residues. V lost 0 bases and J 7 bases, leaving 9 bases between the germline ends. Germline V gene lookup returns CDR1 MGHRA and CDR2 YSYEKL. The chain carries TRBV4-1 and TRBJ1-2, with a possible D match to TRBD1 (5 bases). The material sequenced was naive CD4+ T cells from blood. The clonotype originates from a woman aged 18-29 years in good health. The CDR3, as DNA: TGCGCCAGCAGCCAAGACCGCAGGGTTGGCTACACCTTC. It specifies CASSQDRRVGYTF.